This T cell receptor beta chain stems from a study of patients and donors after allogeneic stem cell transplantation. In its sample, this clonotype was seen a few times. V was clipped by 3 bases and J by 0 bases, with 6 bases between them. CDR1 and CDR2 from the germline V gene are DFQATT and SNEGSKA (reference sequence). The length of the CDR3 is 13 residues. TCRdb reanalysed the RT-PCR reads using MiXCR and keeps one entry per CDR3 protein. The sample holds approximately 200,000 distinct CDR3 sequences, around an eighth seen once. Sequencing was carried out using blood, either unsorted or a sorted T cell fraction (not recorded which). V is TRBV20-1 and J is TRBJ1-5, with D maybe TRBD1 (5 bases). The receptor was derived from a human donor who was either an allogeneic HSCT recipient or a stem cell or donor lymphocyte infusion donor (not recorded which). It is not recorded whose cells these are; they may come from a transplant donor. CDR3 in DNA: TGCAGTGCTAGCACAGGTAGCAATCAGCCCCAGCATTTT. Its protein product is CSASTGSNQPQHF.